This passage covers 15 T cell receptor beta chains from one sample sequenced in a study of cytomegalovirus exposure and HLA in healthy donors. Sequenced by immunoSEQ multiplex PCR; TCRdb stores in-frame clones only, minus some. This sample has roughly 300,000 clones, with about 90% found just once. Sequenced sample: PBMCs. The receptors stem from a woman in her thirties in good health and CMV-seropositive.

The CDR3 protein is CASLQAYGYTF. The CDR3 DNA is TGTGCCAGCCTGCAGGCCTATGGCTACACCTTC. This chain connects TRBV28 to TRBJ1-2; no firm D call. There are 11 residues in the CDR3. Between the trimmed V and J ends, which lost 8 bases and 4 bases, there was a span of 8 bases. Germline CDR1 reads MDHEN; CDR2 reads SYDVKM.

This clone was observed a handful of times. This sample also contains other DNA sequences that code for the same CDR3. This chain links TRBV30 with TRBJ1-5; 9 bases fit TRBD1. Germline trimming cut 1 base from V and 4 bases from J; bases unmatched to any gene: 2. The germline V gene has CDR1 GTSNPN and CDR2 SVGIG (reference sequence). This CDR3 has 14 residues. CDR3 coding DNA: TGTGCCTGGAGTGCCGGGACAGGGAATCAGCCCCAGCATTTT. Encoded protein: CAWSAGTGNQPQHF.

The chain uses TRBV29-1 and TRBJ2-7; D possibly corresponds to TRBD1 (5 bases). Germline V gene sequence: CDR1 SQVTM, CDR2 ANQGSEA. V lost 3 bases and J 1 base, leaving 13 bases between the germline ends. This CDR3 is built from 14 residues. The CDR3 reads CSVERQGTSYEQYF. In DNA, the CDR3 is TGCAGCGTTGAGAGGCAGGGAACTTCCTACGAGCAGTACTTC.

The J gene is TRBJ2-1, the V gene TRBV6-5; maybe TRBD2 (5 bases). The CDR3 loop spans 13 amino acids. V was clipped by 4 bases and J by 7 bases, with 11 bases between them. Germline V gene lookup returns CDR1 MNHEY and CDR2 SVGAGI. CDR3 bases: TGTGCCAGCAGTTTGCTAGCTACTAATGAGCAGTTCTTC. Protein sequence: CASSLLATNEQFF.

This chain connects TRBV5-4 to TRBJ2-7, with D perhaps matching TRBD1 (6 bases). Germline CDR1 reads SGHNT; CDR2 reads YYREEE (reference sequence). V was shortened by 0 bases and J by 7 bases, with 14 bases between the two germline ends. The CDR3 totals 14 residues. This CDR3 reads CASSLEGEYGEQYF. In nucleotides, the CDR3 is TGTGCCAGCAGCTTGGAGGGGGAATACGGGGAGCAGTACTTC.

The genes are TRBV2 and TRBJ2-7, with 8 bases matching TRBD1. V dropped 6 bases and J dropped 5; count of bases not matched to a gene: 6. The CDR3 totals 13 residues. Looked up from germline, CDR1 is SNHLY and CDR2 is FYNNEI. CDR3 DNA sequence: TGTGCCAGCAGCGACGACAGGGGTCACGAGCAGTACTTC. It yields the protein CASSDDRGHEQYF.

About this clone: Within the sample, other DNA sequences also encode this same CDR3. Here the CDR3 reads CASSSSGYGYTF. DNA for the CDR3: TGTGCCAGCAGTTCATCAGGGTATGGCTACACCTTC. V usage is TRBV28 and J usage is TRBJ1-2, with D tentatively TRBD1 (5 bases). Germline V gives CDR1 MDHEN, CDR2 SYDVKM. V gave up 4 bases and J gave up 5 bases, with 8 bases separating them. This CDR3 region has 12 residues.

The chain recombines TRBV7-9 with TRBJ2-2; no firm D call. V shed 7 bases and J shed 4 bases, with 10 bases lying between them. The V gene's germline CDR1 is SEHNR and CDR2 FQNEAQ (reference sequence). This CDR3 is built from 13 residues. DNA of the CDR3: TGTGCCAGCATCATCCCGGGCACCGGGGAGCTGTTTTTT. Protein product: CASIIPGTGELFF.

J is TRBJ2-7 and V is TRBV2, with 7 bases fitting TRBD1. Trimming cost V 7 bases and J 2 bases; bases outside gene matches: 5. Germline lookup yields CDR1 SNHLY and CDR2 FYNNEI. The CDR3 covers 13 residues. The CDR3 DNA reads TGTGCCAGCACACAGACAGGGACCTACGAGCAGTACTTC. Translated: CASTQTGTYEQYF.

Comment on this clone: Its ends do not fully match the called genes, so a read error is possible. The chain joins TRBV6-1 to TRBJ1-1, with D possibly TRBD1 on 5 matching bases. CDR1 and CDR2 (germline): MNHNS, SASEGT. This CDR3 comprises 13 residues. The CDR3 sequence is CASRSGTAPEAFF. The CDR3 DNA reads as TGTGCCAGCAGATCGGGGACCGCCCCTGAGGCTTTCTTT.

V usage is TRBV29-1 and J usage is TRBJ2-1; no firm D call. Trimming pared 6 bases from V and 4 bases from J, leaving 10 bases between. Germline V gene lookup returns CDR1 SQVTM and CDR2 ANQGSEA. The CDR3 covers 12 residues. The CDR3 coding sequence is TGCAGCGTCGTGACGGTTTACAATGAGCAGTTCTTC. It encodes CSVVTVYNEQFF.

This clone was picked up many times. This chain links TRBV6-6 with TRBJ2-1; D possibly corresponds to TRBD2 (5 bases). The germline gives CDR1 MNHNY, CDR2 SVGAGI (reference sequence). The germline V and J ends were trimmed by 2 bases and 4 bases, with 15 bases remaining between them. The CDR3 covers 16 residues. The CDR3 reads CASSYPAALEYNEQFF. The CDR3 DNA sequence: TGTGCCAGCAGTTACCCCGCGGCACTAGAGTACAATGAGCAGTTCTTC.

This clone showed up just once. The chain links TRBV9 to TRBJ2-7; TRBD2 agrees at 8 bases. V lost 4 bases and J lost 0; bases outside the gene matches: 3. The CDR3 sequence is 14 residues long. The germline CDR1 and CDR2 sequences are SGDLS and YYNGEE. CDR3 in DNA: TGTGCCAGCAGCTTGGGACTAGGCTCCTACGAGCAGTACTTC. Translation: CASSLGLGSYEQYF.

The chain links TRBV9 to TRBJ2-1, with 7 bases lining up with TRBD2. The trim removed 3 bases at V and 1 base at J, leaving 13 bases unmatched. The CDR3 covers 18 residues. Germline CDR1 reads SGDLS; CDR2 reads YYNGEE. The CDR3, as DNA: TGTGCCAGCAGCGCCCTCGCTTCAGCGGGGAAGTCCTACAATGAGCAGTTCTTC. Translation: CASSALASAGKSYNEQFF.

The genes are TRBV29-1 and TRBJ2-7; maybe TRBD2 (6 bases). Deletions cut 0 bases from V and 2 bases from J, with 17 bases between. This CDR3 is built from 16 residues. Germline CDR1 SQVTM, CDR2 ANQGSEA. For the CDR3, the DNA is TGCAGCGTTGAAGAACGAACCGGGACTCCAACCTACGAGCAGTACTTC. Translation: CSVEERTGTPTYEQYF.